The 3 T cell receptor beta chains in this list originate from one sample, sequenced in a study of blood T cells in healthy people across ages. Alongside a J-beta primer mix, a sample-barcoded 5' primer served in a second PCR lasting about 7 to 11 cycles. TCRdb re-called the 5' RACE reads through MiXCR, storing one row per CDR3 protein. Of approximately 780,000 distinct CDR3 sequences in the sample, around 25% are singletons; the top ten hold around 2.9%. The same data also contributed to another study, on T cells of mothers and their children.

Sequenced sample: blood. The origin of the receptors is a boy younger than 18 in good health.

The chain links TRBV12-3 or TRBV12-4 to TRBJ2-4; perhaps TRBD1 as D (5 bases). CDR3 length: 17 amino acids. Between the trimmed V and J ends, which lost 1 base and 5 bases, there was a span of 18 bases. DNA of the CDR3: TGTGCCAGCAGTTTAGAAGCTAACAGACAGTCGCAAAACATTCAGTACTTC. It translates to CASSLEANRQSQNIQYF.

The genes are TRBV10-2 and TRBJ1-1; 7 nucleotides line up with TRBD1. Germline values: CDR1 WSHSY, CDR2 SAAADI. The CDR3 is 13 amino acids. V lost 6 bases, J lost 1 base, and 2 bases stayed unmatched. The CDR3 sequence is CASRRDRNTEAFF. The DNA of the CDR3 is TGCGCCAGCAGAAGGGACAGGAACACTGAAGCTTTCTTT.

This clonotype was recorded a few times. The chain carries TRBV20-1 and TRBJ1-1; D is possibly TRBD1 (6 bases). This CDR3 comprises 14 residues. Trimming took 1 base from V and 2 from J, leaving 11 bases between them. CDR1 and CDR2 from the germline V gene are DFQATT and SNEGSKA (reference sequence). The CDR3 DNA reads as TGCAGTGCTAGAGCCAAGGGGGAAAACACTGAAGCTTTCTTT. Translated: CSARAKGENTEAFF.